The 2 T cell receptor beta chains below were found in one sample sequenced in a study of T cells in Graves' hyperthyroidism and ophthalmopathy. RNA transcripts gave rise to amplified TCR beta CDR3 regions. First-round RT-PCR with HTBI primers amplified the TCR CDR3 region. TCRdb redid the calling of the multiplex PCR reads with MiXCR, one entry per CDR3 protein. The table includes roughly 570,000 distinct CDR3 sequences, 46% detected once. The sequenced material came from peripheral blood or thyroid tissue (not recorded which). The receptors derive from a woman aged 18-35 years with Graves' hyperthyroidism.

The J gene is TRBJ2-5, the V gene TRBV20-1; D is unresolved. The length of the CDR3 is 14 residues. Trimming stripped 3 bases from V and 5 bases from J, with 16 bases between. Germline V lookup: CDR1 DFQATT, CDR2 SNEGSKA (reference sequence). The CDR3 coding sequence is TGCAGTGCTAGTCCTACGTGGTTGCGGGAGACCCAGTACTTC. This codes for CSASPTWLRETQYF.

The rearrangement uses TRBV7-3 and TRBJ2-1; 7 nucleotides align to TRBD2. This CDR3 is 16 amino acids long. Per germline, CDR1 SGHTA and CDR2 FQGTGA. Trimming took 2 bases from V and 4 from J; bases not matched to a gene: 8. The CDR3 reads CASSLEGQGGYNEQFF. As DNA, the CDR3 is TGTGCCAGCAGCTTAGAGGGCCAGGGAGGGTACAATGAGCAGTTCTTC.